This is a list of T cell receptor beta chains from one sample in a study of T cell changes during pregnancy in multiple sclerosis. Clones were sequenced by immunoSEQ multiplex PCR, and TCRdb holds only the in-frame ones, with some missing. The profile shows around 77,000 clones, 91% of them singletons. The sample consisted of peripheral blood, taken in the third trimester of pregnancy. The receptors here all came from a female donor in good health, enrolled as a control in a pregnancy study. Each CDR3 is given with its conserved first and last residue. D genes are given only for firm matches. Where a row states a size, it is once, few, many or the class of an expanded clone; other rows omit it.

v_call	j_call	clone_size	d_call	cdr3_nt	cdr3_aa
TRBV2	TRBJ1-6	NA	NA	TGTGCCAGCAGTGAAGGGACAGCCAATTCACCCCTCCACTTT	CASSEGTANSPLHF
TRBV5-6	TRBJ1-2	NA	TRBD1	TGTGCCAGCAGCTTCCGGGACAGGTCACCAGGGGTGGATGGCTACACCTTC	CASSFRDRSPGVDGYTF
TRBV5-1	TRBJ1-4	NA	NA	TGCGCCAGCAGCTCCCGGGGGGGTAATGAAAAACTGTTTTTT	CASSSRGGNEKLFF
TRBV19	TRBJ1-5	NA	TRBD1	TGTGCCAGTAGTCTTACGACAGGGAATCAGCCCCAGCATTTT	CASSLTTGNQPQHF
TRBV19	TRBJ2-3	NA	TRBD1	TGTGCCAGTACGACAGGGACAAACACAGATACGCAGTATTTT	CASTTGTNTDTQYF
TRBV15	TRBJ1-3	NA	NA	TGTGCCACCAGCGGTCGACTGAGCTCTGGAAACACCATATATTTT	CATSGRLSSGNTIYF
TRBV18	TRBJ2-7	NA	NA	TGTGCCAGCTCACCAGGGGGCTACTACGAGCAGTACTTC	CASSPGGYYEQYF
TRBV6-4	TRBJ2-1	NA	NA	TGTGCCAGCAGTGACGGGGCACAGGGCCTGAACAATGAGCAGTTCTTC	CASSDGAQGLNNEQFF
TRBV2	TRBJ1-4	NA	NA	TGTGCCGGAGGGAGCCAGGCTGAAAAACTGTTTTTT	CAGGSQAEKLFF
TRBV6-1	TRBJ1-5	few	NA	TGTGCCAGCAGTGAACGGGGGTGGGCTAGCAATCAGCCCCAGCATTTT	CASSERGWASNQPQHF
TRBV5-6	TRBJ1-1	NA	NA	TGTGCCAGCAGCTTGAGCCATCAGAACACTGAAGCTTTCTTT	CASSLSHQNTEAFF
TRBV11-3	TRBJ2-5	NA	TRBD2	TGTGCCAGCAGCTTATTGGGGGGGGAAAAAGAGACCCAGTACTTC	CASSLLGGEKETQYF
TRBV18	TRBJ2-7	NA	NA	TGTGCCAGCTCACCTATCGGGACTCCAGGTTACGAGCAGTACTTC	CASSPIGTPGYEQYF
TRBV11-2	TRBJ2-7	NA	TRBD1	TGTGCCAGCAGCTCCGGGACAGGGGTCTACGAGCAGTACTTC	CASSSGTGVYEQYF
TRBV19	TRBJ2-7	NA	TRBD1	TGTGCCAGTAGTAAGGACAGGGTGTTTCACGAGCAGTACTTC	CASSKDRVFHEQYF
TRBV11-2	TRBJ1-2	NA	NA	TGTGCCAGCAGCTTAGATCGCCCGAGCAGGGGTAGGAACTATGGCTACACCTTC	CASSLDRPSRGRNYGYTF
TRBV6-5	TRBJ1-2	once	TRBD1	TGTGCCAGCAGTTACGACGGGACAGGGGGCAGAGGCTACACCTTC	CASSYDGTGGRGYTF
TRBV5-5	TRBJ2-6	once	TRBD1	TGTGCCAGCAGCTTGGACAGGGGAAGAGCTGGGGCCAACGTCCTGACTTTC	CASSLDRGRAGANVLTF